The T cell receptor (beta chain) described here comes from a study of control samples from healthy donors and cancer patients (dated by TCRdb to between 2020 and 2021). The CDR3 measures 15 amino acids from cysteine to phenylalanine. The retained sequence is limited to the CDR3, 45 bases, with the frame set at the first base. The germline V gene (reference sequence) yields MNHEY for CDR1 and SMNVEV for CDR2. Germline trimming amounts to 1 base on V and 3 bases on J, with 4 as the count of junction bases outside the gene matches. Libraries were constructed by the immunoSEQ multiplex PCR assay. Held by TCRdb, this immuneACCESS table contains in-frame sequences only and omits some clones. Under half of the omission traces to an unresolved V gene where checked; the cause of the rest is unknown. The sample table lists fewer than 85,000 clones, roughly 89% of them with a count of one. 15% to 18% of the sample is in the top ten clones.

In regard to this clone: The antigen it recognizes is unknown. Per-base qualities were not stored, and no clone one base away is much larger.

The sample was blood. The clonotype comes from a man aged 25-45 years in good health. The chain is assembled from TRBV27 and TRBJ2-3; 7 bases in the junction line up with TRBD1. The CDR3 has the sequence CASSLFPGGTDTQYF. The bases are TGTGCCAGCAGTTTATTTCCAGGGGGAACAGATACGCAGTATTTT.